These 25 T cell receptor beta chains originate from one sample sequenced in a study of T cell responses to AZD1222 COVID-19 vaccine. Only in-frame clones appear in the TCRdb table, and some are missing; sequencing was by immunoSEQ multiplex PCR. The table has roughly 80,000 clones, around 90% seen once. The sample was peripheral blood, taken 28 days after the second AZD1222 dose. Source of these receptors: an adult who received the AZD1222 COVID-19 vaccine.

This clone was recorded only once. V and J are TRBV6-2 or TRBV6-3 and TRBJ1-6, with D possibly matching TRBD1 (6 bases). The germline V gene has CDR1 MNHEY and CDR2 SVGEGT. This CDR3 has 17 residues. Between the trimmed V and J ends, which lost 6 bases and 7 bases, there was a span of 22 bases. DNA of the CDR3: TGTGCCAGCAGCCCTAACGGGGGAGGGGGAAGCAATTCACCCCTCCACTTT. This codes for CASSPNGGGGSNSPLHF.

The J gene is TRBJ1-5, the V gene TRBV6-6; 9 nucleotides match TRBD1. The ends lost 7 bases at V and 3 bases at J; junction bases unmatched: 10. Germline V CDR1 and CDR2: MNHNY, SVGAGI (reference sequence). The CDR3 contains 16 residues. The CDR3: CASTPTGQGSNQPQHF. The CDR3 nucleotides read TGTGCCAGCACCCCTACAGGACAGGGGTCCAATCAGCCCCAGCATTTT.

The chain joins TRBV4-2 to TRBJ2-7; 7 positions agree with TRBD1. The CDR3 totals 15 residues. V lost 3 bases and J lost 5; bases outside the gene matches: 10. CDR1 and CDR2 (germline): LGHNA, YNFKEQ. CDR3 DNA sequence: TGTGCCAGCAGCCATGAACAGGGGATCGTCGACGAGCAGTACTTC. Protein: CASSHEQGIVDEQYF.

The chain couples TRBV4-3 to TRBJ1-4, with TRBD1 matching 9 bases. The CDR3 runs 17 residues. CDR1 is LGHNA and CDR2 is YSLEER in the germline V gene. V shed 3 bases, J shed 8 bases, and the junction held 13 bases outside the gene matches. The CDR3 reads CASSQTVPGQGGEKLFF. As DNA, the CDR3 is TGCGCCAGCAGCCAGACAGTTCCGGGACAGGGTGGGGAAAAACTGTTTTTT.

The chain links TRBV11-2 to TRBJ2-3; tentative D call: TRBD2 (7 bases). CDR3 size: 16 residues. The V gene lost 1 base and the J gene lost 2 bases, with 13 bases spanning the gap. Per the germline V gene, CDR1 is SGHAT and CDR2 is FQNNGV. The CDR3 sequence is CASSLVRGANTDTQYF. CDR3 coding DNA: TGTGCCAGCAGCTTAGTTCGGGGGGCGAACACAGATACGCAGTATTTT.

The chain couples TRBV10-3 to TRBJ1-5, with D possibly matching TRBD1 (5 bases). Trimming pared 5 bases from V and 2 bases from J, leaving 13 bases between. This CDR3 comprises 15 residues. The germline V gene encodes CDR1 ENHRY and CDR2 SYGVKD. CDR3 bases: TGTGCCATCAGTCAGGGCCGGCCAGGCAATCAGCCCCAGCATTTT. Its translation: CAISQGRPGNQPQHF.

This clone is a singleton in its sample. The rearrangement uses TRBV3-1 (or the pseudogene TRBV3-2) and TRBJ2-3; D tentatively fits TRBD1 or TRBD2 (5 bases each). V was trimmed by 7 bases and J by 10 bases, leaving 24 bases between them. This CDR3 is 15 amino acids long. The germline V gene encodes CDR1 LGHDT and CDR2 YNNKEL (reference sequence). The CDR3 coding sequence is TGTGCCAGCACCCGGGCCGGGACCCAGTTGTTCCCGCAGTATTTT. It is translated as CASTRAGTQLFPQYF.

The rearrangement uses TRBV9 and TRBJ2-5; D is uncertain. CDR3 size: 14 residues. Trimming shortened V by 0 bases and J by 7 bases, and 13 bases separated the two germline ends. Germline lookup yields CDR1 SGDLS and CDR2 YYNGEE. In DNA form, the CDR3 reads TGTGCCAGCAGCGTAGACACAGTCCTAGGGACCCAGTACTTC. It codes for CASSVDTVLGTQYF.

V usage is TRBV7-9 and J usage is TRBJ1-3; D remains ambiguous. Germline assignment: CDR1 SEHNR and CDR2 FQNEAQ (reference sequence). Trimming cost V 7 bases and J 4 bases, with 11 bases left between them. This CDR3 is 13 amino acids long. CDR3 loop: CASTLSGGNTIYF. The CDR3 nucleotides are TGTGCCAGCACCCTTTCTGGCGGAAACACCATATATTTT.

In its sample, this clone was seen once. V and J are TRBV2 and TRBJ2-7, with 7 bases aligning to TRBD1. Germline CDR1 is SNHLY and CDR2 is FYNNEI. The CDR3 length is 14 residues. V was pared by 2 bases and J by 3 bases, with 4 bases of the junction left unmatched. CDR3 region: CASSEQGVLYEQYF. The CDR3 coding sequence is TGTGCCAGCAGTGAACAGGGGGTCCTCTACGAGCAGTACTTC.

The rearrangement uses TRBV24-1 and TRBJ1-3; 9 bases match TRBD1. V shed 5 bases, J shed 4 bases, and the junction held 17 bases outside the gene matches. The CDR3 is made up of 19 amino acids. Germline lookup yields CDR1 KGHDR and CDR2 SFDVKD. CDR3 region: CATSVGDRDPTGSGNTIYF. The CDR3 DNA sequence: TGTGCCACCAGTGTAGGGGACAGGGACCCAACAGGGTCAGGAAACACCATATATTTT.

The V call is TRBV7-8, the J call TRBJ2-1; 7 nucleotides agree with TRBD2. Germline CDR1 is SGHVS and CDR2 is FQNEAQ. V trimming: 5 bases; J trimming: 0 bases; junction bases outside the gene matches: 7. The CDR3 totals 16 residues. CDR3 in DNA: TGTGCCAGCAGCACCGGACTAGGGAGCTCCTACAATGAGCAGTTCTTC. Encoded protein: CASSTGLGSSYNEQFF.

This rearrangement joins TRBV28 to TRBJ1-2, with D unresolved. Trimming took 3 bases from V and 3 from J, leaving 14 bases between them. The CDR3 spans 15 residues. The germline V gene has CDR1 MDHEN and CDR2 SYDVKM. In DNA form, the CDR3 reads TGTGCCAGCAGTTTTCGCGACGGGTTACACTATGGCTACACCTTC. It yields the protein CASSFRDGLHYGYTF.

The chain has TRBV7-8 and TRBJ1-3; D unclear. CDR1 is SGHVS and CDR2 is FQNEAQ in the germline V gene. Trimming removed 5 bases at V and 0 bases at J, with 8 bases between. This CDR3 comprises 14 residues. This chain's CDR3 is CASSTPSSGNTIYF. The CDR3 region has the DNA TGTGCCAGCAGCACCCCGAGCTCTGGAAACACCATATATTTT.

The chain employs TRBV5-1 and TRBJ1-1; D may be TRBD1 (6 bases). Germline CDR1 and CDR2: SGHRS and YFSETQ. V shed 4 bases and J shed 4 bases, with 17 bases lying between them. This CDR3 is built from 15 residues. DNA for the CDR3: TGCGCCAGCAGCCTAGACAGCTCGGGGGCCACTGAAGCTTTCTTT. Protein sequence: CASSLDSSGATEAFF.

This clone has a single count. The gene calls are TRBV7-9 and TRBJ1-6; 7 positions agree with TRBD1. Trimming took 1 base from V and 8 from J; bases not matched to a gene: 5. The CDR3 consists of 15 residues. CDR1 is SEHNR, CDR2 FQNEAQ, per germline (reference sequence). In DNA, the CDR3 is TGTGCCAGCAGCTTAGACAGGGGTAAACATTCACCCCTCCACTTT. It translates to CASSLDRGKHSPLHF.

This clone was found a few times. CDR3 residues: CASSQRVSGTGTYEQYF. The CDR3 DNA follows: TGCGCCAGCAGCCAAAGGGTCTCAGGGACAGGTACCTACGAGCAGTACTTC. The chain employs TRBV4-3 and TRBJ2-7, with 8 bases that match TRBD1. This CDR3 is 17 amino acids long. CDR1 and CDR2 from the germline V gene are LGHNA and YSLEER. With 2 bases clipped from V and 2 bases from J, the junction kept 11 bases outside the gene matches.

A single count supports this clone. The rearrangement uses TRBV6-5 and TRBJ1-5, with D possibly being TRBD1 (5 bases). The CDR3 consists of 12 residues. The germline V gene encodes CDR1 MNHEY and CDR2 SVGAGI. V was pared by 7 bases and J by 8 bases, with 12 bases between. The DNA of the CDR3 is TGTGCCAGCACCGACGGGGGGAAGCCCCAGCATTTT. Translating gives CASTDGGKPQHF.

This clone was counted once. The chain employs TRBV7-9 and TRBJ2-7, with a weak D call TRBD2 (6 bases). Trimming took 5 bases from V and 3 from J, leaving 11 bases between them. The CDR3 runs to 13 residues. Germline V gene data show CDR1 as SEHNR and CDR2 as FQNEAQ (reference sequence). CDR3 nucleotides: TGTGCCAGCAGCCCCCAGGAGGGCTACGAGCAGTACTTC. Residues: CASSPQEGYEQYF.

The gene calls are TRBV5-1 and TRBJ2-3; 10 bases are shared with TRBD1. CDR1 and CDR2 from the germline V gene are SGHRS and YFSETQ. The junction had 6 bases not matched to a gene; V was cut back by 5 bases and J by 3 bases. The CDR3 consists of 15 residues. CDR3 coding DNA: TGCGCCAGCAGGAGACAGGGGGCGATGACAGATACGCAGTATTTT. This sequence encodes CASRRQGAMTDTQYF.

This chain's CDR3 is CASSPGEGTSSGANVLTF. The DNA for the CDR3 is TGTGCCAGCAGCCCCGGGGAGGGGACCAGCTCTGGGGCCAACGTCCTGACTTTC. The chain uses TRBV5-4 and TRBJ2-6; 7 bases are shared with TRBD2. With V trimmed by 4 bases and J by 0 bases, 10 bases remained unmatched. The germline V gene has CDR1 SGHNT and CDR2 YYREEE (reference sequence). The CDR3 spans 18 residues.

V and J are TRBV6-9 and TRBJ2-7; TRBD1 agrees at 9 bases. The CDR3 covers 15 residues. V dropped 7 bases and J dropped 4; count of bases not matched to a gene: 11. The germline V gene encodes CDR1 MNHGY and CDR2 SVAAGI. CDR3 protein: CASTTGTGGRYEQYF. The CDR3 nucleotides are TGTGCCAGCACCACTGGCACAGGGGGCCGTTACGAGCAGTACTTC.

The chain carries TRBV3-1 (or the pseudogene TRBV3-2) and TRBJ1-2; D gene uncertain. Deletions cut 3 bases from V and 6 bases from J, with 17 bases between. This CDR3 spans 15 amino acids. Germline V gene sequence: CDR1 LGHDT, CDR2 YNNKEL (reference sequence). CDR3 DNA sequence: TGTGCCAGCAGCCAGGGTGGAGGGCGAGCGGATGGCTACACCTTC. Translated: CASSQGGGRADGYTF.

The chain carries TRBV5-1 and TRBJ2-5, with 9 bases aligning to TRBD1. This CDR3 region has 14 residues. V shed 3 bases and J 5 bases; nucleotides not matched to a gene: 5. The V gene's germline CDR1 is SGHRS and CDR2 YFSETQ. For the CDR3, the DNA is TGCGCCAGCAGCTCACAGGGGGCGCAGGAGACCCAGTACTTC. It is translated as CASSSQGAQETQYF.

The genes are TRBV9 and TRBJ1-1, with unresolved D. CDR1 and CDR2 (germline): SGDLS, YYNGEE. The CDR3 has 13 residues. Trimming shortened V by 4 bases and J by 4 bases, and 11 bases separated the two germline ends. CDR3 nucleotide sequence: TGTGCCAGCAGCCCCCAGCCGGGCACTGAAGCTTTCTTT. Its translation is CASSPQPGTEAFF. Full variable domain (rest looked up from reference TRBV9 and TRBJ1-1): DSGVTQTPKHLITATGQRVTLRCSPRSGDLSVYWYQQSLDQGLQFLIQYYNGEERAKGNILERFSAQQFPDLHSELNLSSLELGDSALYFCASSPQPGTEAFFGQGTRLTVV.